Listed here are 15 T cell receptor beta chains from one sample, sequenced in a study of T cells in Graves' hyperthyroidism and ophthalmopathy. Authors of the study amplified TCR beta CDR3 regions from RNA transcripts. First-round RT-PCR with HTBI primers amplified the TCR CDR3 region. TCRdb redid the calling of the multiplex PCR reads with MiXCR, one entry per CDR3 protein. The table includes under 250,000 distinct CDR3 sequences, about 25% detected once. The sample comprised blood. These receptors came from a woman aged 40 to 50 with Graves' ophthalmopathy.

This clonotype was recorded many times. The chain combines TRBV2 with TRBJ2-7; 8 nucleotides agree with TRBD2. CDR1 and CDR2 (germline): SNHLY, FYNNEI. J lost 2 bases, V lost 6 bases, and 6 bases had no gene match. CDR3 length equals 14 residues. The CDR3 coding sequence is TGTGCCAGCAGAATAGCGGGGCGTACCTACGAGCAGTACTTC. Translated, it gives CASRIAGRTYEQYF.

This chain joins TRBV12-3 or TRBV12-4 and TRBJ2-2; D uncertain. V shed 0 bases and J shed 6 bases, with 11 bases lying between them. This CDR3 has 15 amino acids. CDR3 residues: CASSLALSAAGELFF. The CDR3, as DNA: TGTGCCAGCAGTTTAGCCCTCAGCGCGGCCGGGGAGCTGTTTTTT.

The sample holds many counts of this clonotype. V usage is TRBV4-1 and J usage is TRBJ2-7; D not resolved. V was cut by 4 bases and J by 7 bases, with 11 bases left in between. This CDR3 comprises 12 residues. Germline V lookup: CDR1 MGHRA, CDR2 YSYEKL. The DNA for the CDR3 is TGCGCCAGCAGCCCACGGGTCGGGGAGCAGTACTTC. Translating it yields CASSPRVGEQYF.

The rearrangement joins TRBV3-1 to TRBJ1-6; D remains unclear. Trimming removed 2 bases from V and 14 bases from J, with 13 bases in between. Per the germline V gene, CDR1 is LGHDT and CDR2 is YNNKEL (reference sequence). This CDR3 is 13 amino acids long. The CDR3: CASSQLGESTLHF. The DNA for the CDR3 is TGTGCCAGCAGCCAATTGGGCGAGTCGACCCTCCACTTT.

This clonotype was recorded a few times. The J gene is TRBJ2-7, the V gene TRBV28; 11 nucleotides line up with TRBD2. The J segment lost 5 bases and the V segment lost 4 bases, leaving 7 bases of the junction unmatched. The CDR3 loop spans 15 amino acids. The V gene's germline CDR1 is MDHEN and CDR2 SYDVKM. For the CDR3, the DNA is TGTGCCAGCAGTTCCGTAGCGGGAGGGCCCCACGAGCAGTACTTC. Translating gives CASSSVAGGPHEQYF.

This clonotype has a count of ten or more. This chain joins TRBV19 and TRBJ2-7, with 7 bases matching TRBD1. With V trimmed by 6 bases and J by 3 bases, 5 bases remained unmatched. Germline CDR1 and CDR2: LNHDA and SQIVND (reference sequence). The CDR3 loop spans 13 amino acids. The CDR3 is CASSLGQIYEQYF. The CDR3 DNA reads TGTGCCAGTAGCTTGGGACAGATCTACGAGCAGTACTTC.

The table lists this clonotype with many counts. The genes are TRBV4-1 and TRBJ1-6, with a possible D match to TRBD1 (5 bases). Trimming cost V 0 bases and J 8 bases, with 11 bases left between them. The V gene's germline CDR1 is MGHRA and CDR2 YSYEKL. This CDR3 spans 15 amino acids. The CDR3 here is CASSQDAWGDSPLHF. CDR3 nucleotide sequence: TGCGCCAGCAGCCAAGATGCCTGGGGGGATTCACCCCTCCACTTT.

This clonotype was observed at least ten times. This rearrangement joins TRBV5-1 to TRBJ2-7, with 15 nucleotides matching TRBD2. Germline CDR1 and CDR2: SGHRS and YFSETQ. The CDR3 sequence is 17 residues long. The V and J ends lost 5 bases and 1 base, in that order; junction bases with no gene match: 7. CDR3 sequence reads: CASSPGLAGGSSYEQYF. The CDR3 DNA reads TGCGCCAGCAGTCCTGGACTAGCGGGAGGGTCTTCCTACGAGCAGTACTTC.

The sample holds many counts of this clonotype. V is TRBV28 and J is TRBJ2-5, with D unclear. V gave up 6 bases and J gave up 1 base, with 18 bases separating them. The CDR3 length is 16 residues. Germline-derived CDR1 and CDR2 are MDHEN and SYDVKM. CDR3 DNA sequence: TGTGCCAGCAGCCGCCAATCCCTCTCCTTCCAAGAGACCCAGTACTTC. Translating it yields CASSRQSLSFQETQYF.

This rearrangement joins TRBV6-1 to TRBJ2-7; a possible D gene is TRBD1 (5 bases). V gave up 3 bases and J gave up 5 bases, with 11 bases separating them. This CDR3 has 13 amino acids. Germline V gene data show CDR1 as MNHNS and CDR2 as SASEGT. CDR3 coding DNA: TGTGCCAGCAGTGACAGGGAAAGGGACGAGCAGTACTTC. Amino acids: CASSDRERDEQYF.

Ten or more counts support this clonotype. This chain uses TRBV6-6 with TRBJ1-1, with 9 bases that match TRBD1. The CDR3 is 14 amino acids. From germline, CDR1 is MNHNY and CDR2 SVGAGI (reference sequence). The V segment lost 6 bases and the J segment 5 bases; nucleotides outside the gene matches: 7. CDR3 protein: CASRIGQGRTEAFF. Written as DNA, the CDR3 is TGTGCCAGCAGGATAGGACAGGGGAGAACTGAAGCTTTCTTT.

V usage is TRBV7-2 and J usage is TRBJ1-1; D unclear. Germline CDR1 is SGHTA and CDR2 is FQGNSA. V lost 5 bases and J lost 4, with 14 bases in between. CDR3 size: 14 residues. This chain's CDR3 is CASSPPASGTEAFF. DNA for the CDR3: TGTGCCAGCAGCCCTCCCGCGTCGGGCACTGAAGCTTTCTTT. Supplemented by reference TRBV7-2 and TRBJ1-1, the full variable domain reads GAGVSQSPSNKVTEKGKDVELRCDPISGHTALYWYRQSLGQGLEFLIYFQGNSAPDKSGLPSDRFSAERTGGSVSTLTIQRTQQEDSAVYLCASSPPASGTEAFFGQGTRLTVV.

This clonotype appeared many times. The genes are TRBV11-2 and TRBJ2-7; possibly TRBD1 or TRBD2 for D (5 bases each). This CDR3 contains 14 residues. Trimming removed 2 bases at V and 5 bases at J, with 13 bases between. CDR1 is SGHAT and CDR2 is FQNNGV in the germline V gene. The CDR3 nucleotides are TGTGCCAGCAGCTTAACACCGTGGGGGAACGAGCAGTACTTC. Protein product: CASSLTPWGNEQYF.

This clonotype was seen at least ten times. This rearrangement joins TRBV11-1 to TRBJ2-7, with D uncertain. V gave up 3 bases and J gave up 3 bases, with 12 bases separating them. The CDR3 spans 14 residues. CDR1 and CDR2 from the germline V gene are SGHAT and FQDESV (reference sequence). The CDR3 is CASSLYQEYYEQYF. The CDR3 coding sequence is TGTGCCAGCAGCTTGTACCAGGAATACTACGAGCAGTACTTC.

This clonotype has only a few counts. This chain joins TRBV20-1 and TRBJ1-2; D call uncertain. The CDR3 has 17 amino acids. Germline V gene lookup returns CDR1 DFQATT and CDR2 SNEGSKA (reference sequence). Trimming left V 0 bases short and J 8 bases short, with 25 bases between. CDR3 DNA: TGCAGTGCTAGAGATTTAGATGTGCTGTGGACGACGGAGGGCTACACCTTC. Its translation is CSARDLDVLWTTEGYTF.